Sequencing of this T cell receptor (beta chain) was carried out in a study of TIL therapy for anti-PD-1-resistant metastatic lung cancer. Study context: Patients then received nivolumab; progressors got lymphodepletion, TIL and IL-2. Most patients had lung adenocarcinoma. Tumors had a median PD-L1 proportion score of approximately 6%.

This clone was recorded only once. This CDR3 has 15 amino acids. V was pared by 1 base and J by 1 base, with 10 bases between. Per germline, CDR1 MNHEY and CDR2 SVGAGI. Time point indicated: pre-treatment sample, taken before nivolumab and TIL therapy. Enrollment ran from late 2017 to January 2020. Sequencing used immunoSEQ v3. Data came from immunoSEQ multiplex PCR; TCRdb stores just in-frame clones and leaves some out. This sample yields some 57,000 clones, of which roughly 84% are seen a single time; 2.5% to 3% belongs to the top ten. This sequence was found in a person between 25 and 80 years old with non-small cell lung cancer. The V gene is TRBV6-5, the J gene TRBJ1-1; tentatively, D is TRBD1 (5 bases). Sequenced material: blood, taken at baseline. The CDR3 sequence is CASSYFGGGNTEAFF. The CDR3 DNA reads TGTGCCAGCAGTTACTTTGGGGGGGGGAACACTGAAGCTTTCTTT.